Each of the 14 T cell receptor beta chains below was sequenced from the same sample in a study of T cells in Graves' hyperthyroidism and ophthalmopathy (dated by TCRdb to between 2018 and 2021). Library generation was performed with multiplex PCR. Sequenced on an Illumina HiSeq 2000. TCR beta CDR3 regions were amplified from RNA transcripts. The TCR CDR3 was subjected to a first round of RT-PCR using the HTBI primer set and the Qiagen OneStep RT-PCR kit. TCRdb cleaned the public reads at Q25 with fastp, built clones with MiXCR and kept in-frame beta chains. Each CDR3 protein gets just one entry, which takes the most common genes and DNA from the rows behind it. This sample lists roughly 260,000 distinct CDR3 sequences; approximately 14% were detected once. The ten largest clonotypes hold about an eighth of the sample. Material for sequencing was blood. The receptors shown here come from a woman in her thirties or forties with Graves' hyperthyroidism that later progressed to Graves' ophthalmopathy.

The chain uses TRBV4-2 and TRBJ2-3; 11 nucleotides align to TRBD2. V lost 6 bases and J lost 2; bases outside the gene matches: 7. Germline V gene sequence: CDR1 LGHNA, CDR2 YNFKEQ. The CDR3 is 16 amino acids. The CDR3: CASRTSGKRDTDTQYF. The CDR3 nucleotides read TGTGCCAGCAGGACTAGCGGGAAGAGGGACACAGATACGCAGTATTTT.

This clonotype showed up many times. The CDR3 loop reads CASSLNPGSLGAEQFF. For the CDR3, the DNA is TGTGCCAGCAGTTTAAACCCCGGGAGCCTTGGTGCCGAGCAGTTCTTC. The V gene is TRBV12-3 or TRBV12-4, the J gene TRBJ2-1, with D possibly matching TRBD2 (6 bases). V lost 2 bases to trimming and J lost 10 bases, with 21 bases between them. The CDR3 spans 16 residues.

This clonotype showed up many times. The chain links TRBV7-9 to TRBJ1-2, with D hard to call. CDR1 SEHNR and CDR2 FQNEAQ come from the germline V gene (reference sequence). The CDR3 covers 16 residues. The V end lost 1 base, the J end lost 4 bases, and 16 bases lay between the germline ends. As DNA, the CDR3 is TGTGCCAGCAGCTTAGTGGAGGGAGCCATTCCCTATGGCTACACCTTC. Amino acid sequence: CASSLVEGAIPYGYTF.

This clonotype appeared many times. This chain links TRBV2 with TRBJ2-7; TRBD2 matches at 8 bases. This CDR3 region has 14 residues. Germline-derived CDR1 and CDR2 are SNHLY and FYNNEI. With V trimmed by 6 bases and J by 0 bases, 4 bases remained unmatched. CDR3 protein: CASRIGRVSYEQYF. The CDR3, as DNA: TGTGCCAGCAGGATCGGGAGGGTCTCCTACGAGCAGTACTTC.

This clonotype showed up many times. This rearrangement joins TRBV3-1 to TRBJ2-3, with D unresolved. Germline lookup yields CDR1 LGHDT and CDR2 YNNKEL (reference sequence). Trimming cost V 4 bases and J 5 bases, with 7 bases left between them. The CDR3 consists of 12 residues. The CDR3 loop is CASSLYVDTQYF. DNA for the CDR3: TGTGCCAGCAGCCTCTACGTAGATACGCAGTATTTT.

This clonotype was detected many times. The J gene is TRBJ2-1, the V gene TRBV7-3; a possible D gene is TRBD2 (6 bases). V lost 5 bases, J lost 9 bases, and 17 bases lay in between. The CDR3 spans 14 residues. Germline values: CDR1 SGHTA, CDR2 FQGTGA. The CDR3 spells CASSPGLGGGEQFF. Written as DNA, the CDR3 is TGTGCCAGCAGCCCGGGACTGGGGGGAGGTGAGCAGTTCTTC.

This clonotype was recorded many times. The V and J genes are TRBV3-1 and TRBJ2-7, with 7 bases matching TRBD2. From germline, CDR1 is LGHDT and CDR2 YNNKEL (reference sequence). This CDR3 contains 13 residues. The V gene end was trimmed by 0 bases and the J gene end by 4 bases; junction bases not matched to a gene: 0. CDR3 region: CASSQEGGYEQYF. As DNA, the CDR3 is TGTGCCAGCAGCCAAGAGGGGGGGTACGAGCAGTACTTC.

In its sample, this clonotype was seen many times. The gene calls are TRBV27 and TRBJ2-5; 9 bases align to TRBD1. CDR1 is MNHEY, CDR2 SMNVEV, per germline (reference sequence). The CDR3 runs 14 residues. V shed 8 bases and J 1 base; nucleotides not matched to a gene: 5. The CDR3 here is CASGRQGVQETQYF. Here the CDR3 DNA reads TGTGCCAGCGGGCGACAGGGGGTCCAAGAGACCCAGTACTTC.

This clonotype occurred many times. The chain employs TRBV28 and TRBJ1-1, with 8 bases fitting TRBD1. The V gene end was trimmed by 5 bases and the J gene end by 6 bases; junction bases not matched to a gene: 11. Germline assignment: CDR1 MDHEN and CDR2 SYDVKM. CDR3 length: 15 amino acids. The CDR3 reads CASSPASTGAAEAFF. CDR3 coding DNA: TGTGCCAGCAGTCCCGCTTCGACAGGGGCGGCTGAAGCTTTCTTT.

This clonotype has at least ten counts. The chain employs TRBV20-1 and TRBJ2-1, with a weak D call TRBD2 (7 bases). This CDR3 region has 14 residues. V was clipped by 7 bases and J by 9 bases, with 22 bases between them. The germline V gene encodes CDR1 DFQATT and CDR2 SNEGSKA (reference sequence). The CDR3 sequence is CSGHGGGAYREQFF. The CDR3 coding sequence is TGCAGTGGACACGGAGGGGGGGCTTATCGTGAGCAGTTCTTC.

This clonotype was seen many times. As DNA, the CDR3 is TGTGCCAGCAGTGAAGAAGGGGGCTACGAGCAGTACTTC. Encoded protein: CASSEEGGYEQYF. The chain is built from TRBV2 and TRBJ2-7; D is possibly TRBD1 (6 bases). Trimming removed 1 base at V and 3 bases at J, with 7 bases between. CDR3 length: 13 amino acids. Germline V CDR1 and CDR2: SNHLY, FYNNEI.

In this sample, this clonotype turned up many times. V gene TRBV19 combines with J gene TRBJ2-7; TRBD2 aligns across 8 bases. This CDR3 has 15 residues. CDR1 is LNHDA and CDR2 is SQIVND in the germline V gene (reference sequence). Germline trimming cut 3 bases from V and 7 bases from J; bases unmatched to any gene: 11. CDR3 DNA: TGTGCCAGTAGTATCCGCAGCGGGAGTGTGAGTGAGCAGTACTTC. This encodes CASSIRSGSVSEQYF.

This clonotype came up many times. The chain carries TRBV6-1 and TRBJ1-2; tentative D call: TRBD1 (6 bases). CDR1 is MNHNS and CDR2 is SASEGT in the germline V gene. This CDR3 is built from 14 residues. Trimming removed 5 bases at V and 4 bases at J, with 14 bases between. The CDR3 DNA reads as TGTGCCAGCAGTCCCAGTTGGACAGTCTATGGCTACACCTTC. This codes for CASSPSWTVYGYTF.

This clonotype was found a few times. The V call is TRBV2, the J call TRBJ2-3; D remains ambiguous. Trimming removed 4 bases at V and 0 bases at J, with 11 bases between. The CDR3 runs 15 residues. Germline V gene data show CDR1 as SNHLY and CDR2 as FYNNEI. This CDR3 reads CASSVPAHSTDTQYF. The DNA of the CDR3 is TGTGCCAGCAGTGTTCCGGCACATAGCACAGATACGCAGTATTTT. Based on the CDR3 plus reference TRBV2 and TRBJ2-3, the full variable domain is EPEVTQTPSHQVTQMGQEVILRCVPISNHLYFYWYRQILGQKVEFLVSFYNNEISEKSEIFDDQFSVERPDGSNFTLKIRSTKLEDSAMYFCASSVPAHSTDTQYFGPGTRLTVL.